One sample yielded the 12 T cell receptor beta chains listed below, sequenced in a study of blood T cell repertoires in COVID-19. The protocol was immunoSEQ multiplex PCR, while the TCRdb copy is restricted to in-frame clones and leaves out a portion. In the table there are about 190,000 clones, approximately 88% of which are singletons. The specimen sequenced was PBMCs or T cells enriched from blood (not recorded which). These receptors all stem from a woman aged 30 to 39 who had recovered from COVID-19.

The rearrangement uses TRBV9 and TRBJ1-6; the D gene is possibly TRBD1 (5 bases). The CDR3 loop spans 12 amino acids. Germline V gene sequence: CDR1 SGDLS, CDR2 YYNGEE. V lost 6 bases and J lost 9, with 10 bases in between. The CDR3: CASTGVGSPLHF. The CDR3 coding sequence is TGTGCCAGCACGGGGGTCGGTTCACCCCTCCACTTT.

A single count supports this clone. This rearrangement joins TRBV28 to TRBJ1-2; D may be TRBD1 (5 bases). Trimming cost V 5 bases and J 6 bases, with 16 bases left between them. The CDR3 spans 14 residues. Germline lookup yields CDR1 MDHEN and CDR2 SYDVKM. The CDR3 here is CASSAFRVLDGYTF. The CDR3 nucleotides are TGTGCCAGCAGTGCCTTCAGGGTTTTAGATGGCTACACCTTC.

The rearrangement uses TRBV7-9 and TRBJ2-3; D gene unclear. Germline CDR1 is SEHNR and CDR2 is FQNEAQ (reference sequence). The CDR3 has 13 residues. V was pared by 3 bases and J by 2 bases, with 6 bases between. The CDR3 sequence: CASSFYVTDTQYF. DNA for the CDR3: TGTGCCAGCAGCTTTTATGTCACAGATACGCAGTATTTT.

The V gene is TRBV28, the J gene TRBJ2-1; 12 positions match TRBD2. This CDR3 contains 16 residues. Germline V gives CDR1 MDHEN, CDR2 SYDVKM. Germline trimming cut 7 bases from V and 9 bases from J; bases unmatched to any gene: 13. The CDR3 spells CASTPWTSGTSREQFF. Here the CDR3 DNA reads TGTGCCAGCACCCCCTGGACTAGCGGGACGAGTCGTGAGCAGTTCTTC.

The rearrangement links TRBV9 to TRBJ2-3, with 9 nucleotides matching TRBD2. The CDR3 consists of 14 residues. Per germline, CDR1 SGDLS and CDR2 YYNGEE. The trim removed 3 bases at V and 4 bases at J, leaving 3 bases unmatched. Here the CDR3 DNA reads TGTGCCAGCAGCGATAGCGGGAGTGCAGATACGCAGTATTTT. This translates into CASSDSGSADTQYF. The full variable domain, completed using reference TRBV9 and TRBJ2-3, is DSGVTQTPKHLITATGQRVTLRCSPRSGDLSVYWYQQSLDQGLQFLIQYYNGEERAKGNILERFSAQQFPDLHSELNLSSLELGDSALYFCASSDSGSADTQYFGPGTRLTVL.

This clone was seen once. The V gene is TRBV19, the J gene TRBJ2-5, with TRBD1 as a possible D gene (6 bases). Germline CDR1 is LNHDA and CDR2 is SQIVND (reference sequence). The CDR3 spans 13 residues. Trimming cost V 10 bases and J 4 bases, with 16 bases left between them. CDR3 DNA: TGTGCCACCAGGGGTGGGCCGGGAGAGACCCAGTACTTC. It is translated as CATRGGPGETQYF.

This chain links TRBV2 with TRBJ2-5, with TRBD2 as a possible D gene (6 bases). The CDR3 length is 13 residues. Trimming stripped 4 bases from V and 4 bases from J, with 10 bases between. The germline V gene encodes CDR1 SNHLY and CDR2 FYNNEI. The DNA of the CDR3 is TGTGCCAGCAGTGGGGAGGATGGAGAGACCCAGTACTTC. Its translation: CASSGEDGETQYF.

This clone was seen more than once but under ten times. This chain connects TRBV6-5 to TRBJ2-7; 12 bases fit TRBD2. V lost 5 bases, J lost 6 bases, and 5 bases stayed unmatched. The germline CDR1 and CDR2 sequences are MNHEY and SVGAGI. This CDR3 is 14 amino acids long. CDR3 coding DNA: TGTGCCAGCAGTACCACTAGCGGGAGGTTCGAGCAGTACTTC. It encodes CASSTTSGRFEQYF.

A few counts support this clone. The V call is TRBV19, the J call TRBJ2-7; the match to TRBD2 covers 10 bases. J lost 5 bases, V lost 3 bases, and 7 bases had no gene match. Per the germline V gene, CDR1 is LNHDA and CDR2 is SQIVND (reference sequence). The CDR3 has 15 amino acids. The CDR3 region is CASSIGLAGANEQYF. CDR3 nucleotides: TGTGCCAGTAGTATTGGGCTAGCGGGAGCGAACGAGCAGTACTTC.

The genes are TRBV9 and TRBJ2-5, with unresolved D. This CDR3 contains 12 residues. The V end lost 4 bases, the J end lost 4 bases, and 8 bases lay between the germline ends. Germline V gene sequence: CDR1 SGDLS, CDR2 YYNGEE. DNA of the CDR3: TGTGCCAGCAGCCCCGAGAGAGAGACCCAGTACTTC. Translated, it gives CASSPERETQYF.

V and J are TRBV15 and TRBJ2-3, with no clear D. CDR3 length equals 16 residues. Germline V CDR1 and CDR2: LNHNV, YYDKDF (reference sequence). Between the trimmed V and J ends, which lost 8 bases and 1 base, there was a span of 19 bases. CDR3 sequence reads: CATHPLPSPGTDTQYF. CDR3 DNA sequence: TGTGCCACCCACCCACTACCGTCCCCGGGCACAGATACGCAGTATTTT.

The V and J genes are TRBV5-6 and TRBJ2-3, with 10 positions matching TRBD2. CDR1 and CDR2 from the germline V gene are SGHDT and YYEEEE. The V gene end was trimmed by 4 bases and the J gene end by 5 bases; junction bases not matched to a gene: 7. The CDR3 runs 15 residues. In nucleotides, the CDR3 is TGTGCCAGCAGCACAGCGGGGGGGCCGGGAGATACGCAGTATTTT. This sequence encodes CASSTAGGPGDTQYF.